This paragraph reports one TCR beta chain. These data are taken from a study of blood T cell repertoires in COVID-19. Study-level information: Specimens from acute and convalescent COVID-19 originated in the United States, Italy and Spain. Nucleic acid was either cDNA or gDNA, and it came from T cells, B-cell-depleted T cells, or PBMCs.

Under the authors' procedure: For nucleated cells, counts were estimated from reference gene primer amplification. The repertoire was sequenced with immunoSEQ multiplex PCR; TCRdb's copy has only in-frame clones and lacks some. V and J calls and clone size come straight from that table; D and trimming were deduced from the DNA. Of about 250,000 clones listed, 84% are singletons. CDR1 MDHEN and CDR2 SYDVKM come from the germline V gene. The CDR3 is 18 residues long. V lost 3 bases, J lost 1 base, and 13 bases stayed unmatched. Sequencing used peripheral blood. The sequence was collected from a man in his fifties or sixties with acute or convalescent COVID-19. The chain has TRBV28 and TRBJ1-2; TRBD1 agrees at 8 bases. CDR3 DNA sequence: TGTGCCAGCAGTTTCCACGAGGACAGGGTCCTCGATAACTATGGCTACACCTTC. Residues: CASSFHEDRVLDNYGYTF.